This T cell receptor beta chain appears in the sequencing data of a study of blood T cell repertoires in COVID-19. The table came from immunoSEQ multiplex PCR; TCRdb's copy has only in-frame clones and leaves some out. The sample consists of just over 350,000 clones, roughly 84% of them appearing once. The sequencing input was PBMCs or T cells enriched from blood (not recorded which). This sequence was found in a woman aged 25 to 39 who had recovered from COVID-19.

CDR3: CASRRRENNEQFF. In nucleotides, the CDR3 is TGTGCAAGTCGCCGCCGGGAGAACAATGAGCAGTTCTTC. The chain has TRBV12-2 and TRBJ2-1; TRBD2 reflects the table's D call only, with no check against the DNA. TRBV12-2 is labeled a pseudogene. CDR3 size: 13 residues.